The 7 T cell receptor beta chains presented below share a single source sample, sequenced in a study of blood T cell repertoires in COVID-19. Measured with immunoSEQ multiplex PCR; TCRdb has only the in-frame clones, and not every one. Here the sample spans hundreds of thousands of clones, roughly 85% being singletons. Sequenced input: peripheral blood. These receptors all stem from a human donor in a cohort sampled during active COVID-19.

This chain links TRBV12-5 with TRBJ1-5; no clear D gene. Trimming left V 2 bases short and J 4 bases short, with 6 bases between. The germline V gene encodes CDR1 LGHNT and CDR2 FRNRAP. The CDR3 contains 13 residues. The CDR3 sequence is CASGLRGNQPQHF. The CDR3 DNA is TGTGCTAGTGGTTTGAGAGGGAATCAGCCCCAGCATTTT.

This clone was counted between two and nine times. This same CDR3 is encoded by further DNA sequences in the sample. The rearrangement joins TRBV12-3 or TRBV12-4 to TRBJ1-1, with 7 positions matching TRBD1. This CDR3 contains 13 residues. The V segment lost 7 bases and the J segment 5 bases; nucleotides outside the gene matches: 7. CDR3 DNA: TGTGCCAGCAACAAAGGGGGCGGGACTGAAGCTTTCTTT. Its protein is CASNKGGGTEAFF.

V and J are TRBV29-1 and TRBJ1-4; 9 bases agree with TRBD1. Losses at the gene ends were 6 bases for V and 2 bases for J; bases not matched to a gene: 4. CDR1 SQVTM and CDR2 ANQGSEA come from the germline V gene. The CDR3 runs to 14 residues. CDR3 sequence reads: CSVQGAATNEKLFF. The CDR3 bases are TGCAGCGTACAGGGGGCTGCGACTAATGAAAAACTGTTTTTT.

The chain carries TRBV3-1 (or the pseudogene TRBV3-2) and TRBJ2-7; D remains ambiguous. There are 11 residues in the CDR3. In germline, CDR1 is LGHDT, CDR2 YNNKEL (reference sequence). V gave up 5 bases and J gave up 2 bases, with 4 bases separating them. DNA for the CDR3: TGTGCCAGCAGCGGAGCCTACGAGCAGTACTTC. Its translation: CASSGAYEQYF.

The chain employs TRBV19 and TRBJ1-3; no clear D gene. Per germline, CDR1 LNHDA and CDR2 SQIVND (reference sequence). V was pared by 5 bases and J by 1 base, with 15 bases between. This CDR3 has 16 residues. The DNA of the CDR3 is TGTGCCAGTAGTGATTCGGGCCGGGGATCTGGAAACACCATATATTTT. This codes for CASSDSGRGSGNTIYF.

As DNA, the CDR3 is TGCGCCAGCAGTTCGATACAGGGCGGAGGAAACACCATATATTTT. Its protein is CASSSIQGGGNTIYF. The V call is TRBV5-1, the J call TRBJ1-3, with D possibly matching TRBD1 (6 bases). CDR3 length equals 15 residues. CDR1 and CDR2 (germline): SGHRS, YFSETQ. The V end was cut by 5 bases, the J end by 4 bases, with 16 bases between.

The chain carries TRBV18 and TRBJ1-6, with 8 positions matching TRBD1. Germline V gene sequence: CDR1 KGHSH, CDR2 LQKENI. The junction had 7 bases not matched to a gene; V was cut back by 3 bases and J by 9 bases. The CDR3 length is 15 residues. Here the CDR3 reads CASSPPGTGLSPLHF. The CDR3 nucleotides are TGTGCCAGCTCACCTCCCGGGACAGGACTTTCACCCCTCCACTTT.